Reported below is one T cell receptor beta chain. The specificity of this receptor is unknown. Base qualities were left out, and no much larger clone turns up one base away. The record originates from a study of CD8+ T cells in alopecia areata (dated by TCRdb to between 2018 and 2020). A note on the overall study: The treated patients took part in an open-label pilot trial in which moderate-to-severe alopecia areata was treated with oral tofacitinib at 5 to 10 mg twice daily. RNA came from the PAXgene miRNA kit for fixed scalp, the miRNeasy kit for PBMCs, and the RNeasy kit for mouse skin. In both human patients and the C3H/HeJ mouse model, the study applied high-throughput TCRbeta sequencing to look at T cell clonal expansion in alopecia areata. Tofacitinib-treated patients had biopsies at baseline and at 4 and 24 weeks of treatment, with a later scalp biopsy in several patients. In treated patients, disease severity was measured using the SALT score, which gives the percentage of scalp surface area affected. TCRbeta CDR3 regions were amplified by immunoSEQ multiplex PCR using 35 Vbeta forward and 13 Jbeta reverse primers. In humans, TCRbeta sequencing was performed on scalp tissue and on sorted CD4+ and CD8+ peripheral blood T cells from healthy controls and from patients with patchy or totalis/universalis alopecia areata. Patients stayed on tofacitinib for 6 to 18 months and then had 6 months of follow-up off drug so that delayed response and recurrence could be assessed. Clonality in the scalp was compared among normal scalp (n=4), patchy alopecia areata scalp (n=8), and alopecia totalis/universalis scalp (n=8). Findings and caveats that apply to the study as a whole: Because the treated cohort was small and had only one nonresponder, larger studies are needed to examine links between baseline CD8+ expansion and response. Scalp TCR repertoire analysis is complicated because resident alphabeta T cells in normal human skin are also sequenced, whereas mouse skin is dominated by gammadelta T cells. Lesional scalp, especially in alopecia totalis/universalis, showed higher clonality and more expanded CD8+ clones than normal scalp, suggesting antigenic drive. Many expanded lesional clones persisted in scalp and blood during tofacitinib treatment, which may partly explain relapse after stopping treatment. Tofacitinib significantly decreased scalp clonality and the number of expanded CD8+ clones among the top 100 scalp clones. TCR sequences shared between patients were less clear than in mice, possibly partly because of HLA diversity in the patient population.

Relative to germline, V is 5 bases shorter and J is 5 bases shorter, with 13 bases between their ends. Sequences SGHVS (CDR1) and FQNEAQ (CDR2) are obtained from the germline V gene. Inclusive of the bounding cysteine and phenylalanine, the CDR3 is 13 residues long. The read is trimmed to its CDR3 DNA, 39 bases read in frame from base 1. Library creation used the immunoSEQ multiplex PCR assay. RNA was extracted from all samples and reverse transcribed into cDNA as template for TCR sequencing. SuperScript III was used for first-strand cDNA synthesis, primed with a 2:1 mix of oligo-dT and random hexamers. A synthetic immune receptor repertoire was used to measure amplification bias, and any remaining bias was corrected computationally. On the study's bioinformatics: Raw reads were preprocessed to remove errors, and CDR3 was defined according to IMGT conventions as the region from the conserved cysteine to phenylalanine. To get clonality, Shannon entropy was normalized by log2 of the number of productive unique TCRs and the result was subtracted from 1. Whether scalp clones were CD4 or CD8 was inferred by matching scalp TCRbeta sequences against CD4 and CD8 repertoires sorted from blood. TCRdb provides this immuneACCESS table in a form limited to in-frame rearrangements. Some clones are lacking; in checked studies, under half of them reflect an unresolved V gene, and why the rest are absent is not known. The V and J calls and the clone size are those of that table, but D and trimming were determined from the DNA. The sample has 200,000 to 250,000 clones on record, roughly 64% of them singletons. Of the sample, roughly 4.2% falls within the top ten clones.

Reading the label with the study, this specimen's time point is: less than five weeks on oral tofacitinib. The treatment or condition label of this sample denotes: oral pan-JAK inhibitor, 5-10 mg twice daily. From alopecia areata patients, peripheral blood was collected along with lesional scalp punch biopsies. After PBMCs were isolated by density centrifugation and stained for CD3, CD4 and CD8, a FACSAria was used to sort CD4+ and CD8+ T cells. The source material was CD4+ T cells sorted from blood, sampled at week 4, from a patient treated with tofacitinib. The chain is assembled from TRBV7-8 and TRBJ2-7; there is no confident call for the D gene. The sequence was obtained from a human donor with alopecia areata. Read as DNA, the sequence is TGTGCCAGCAGCCGAGAGACGGGCGACGAGCAGTACTTC. Translated, this gives CASSRETGDEQYF.